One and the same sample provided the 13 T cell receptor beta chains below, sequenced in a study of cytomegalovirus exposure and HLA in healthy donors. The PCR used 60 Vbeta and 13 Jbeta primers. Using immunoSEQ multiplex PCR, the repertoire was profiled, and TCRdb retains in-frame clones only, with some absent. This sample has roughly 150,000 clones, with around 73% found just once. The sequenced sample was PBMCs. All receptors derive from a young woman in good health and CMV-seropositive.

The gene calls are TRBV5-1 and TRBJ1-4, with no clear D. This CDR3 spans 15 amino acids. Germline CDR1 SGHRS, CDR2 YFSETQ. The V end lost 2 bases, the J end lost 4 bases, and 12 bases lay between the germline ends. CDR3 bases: TGCGCCAGCAGCTTAAAGCCAGCGCTTAATGAAAAACTGTTTTTT. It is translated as CASSLKPALNEKLFF. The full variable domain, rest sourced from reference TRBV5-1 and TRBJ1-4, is KAGVTQTPRYLIKTRGQQVTLSCSPISGHRSVSWYQQTPGQGLQFLFEYFSETQRNKGNFPGRFSGRQFSNSRSEMNVSTLELGDSALYLCASSLKPALNEKLFFGSGTQLSVL.

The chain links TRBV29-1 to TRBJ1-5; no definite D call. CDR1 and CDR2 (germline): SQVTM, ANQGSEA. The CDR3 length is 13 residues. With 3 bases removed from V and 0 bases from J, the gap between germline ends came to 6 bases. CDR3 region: CSVEGDSNQPQHF. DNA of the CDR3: TGCAGCGTTGAGGGCGATAGCAATCAGCCCCAGCATTTT.

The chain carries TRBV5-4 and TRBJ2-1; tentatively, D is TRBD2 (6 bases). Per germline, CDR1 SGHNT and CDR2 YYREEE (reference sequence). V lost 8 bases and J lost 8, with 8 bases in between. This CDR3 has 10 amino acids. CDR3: CASGGDEQFF. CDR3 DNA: TGTGCCAGTGGCGGGGATGAGCAGTTCTTC. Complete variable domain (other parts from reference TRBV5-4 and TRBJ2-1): ETGVTQSPTHLIKTRGQQVTLRCSSQSGHNTVSWYQQALGQGPQFIFQYYREEENGRGNFPPRFSGLQFPNYSSELNVNALELDDSALYLCASGGDEQFFGPGTRLTVL.

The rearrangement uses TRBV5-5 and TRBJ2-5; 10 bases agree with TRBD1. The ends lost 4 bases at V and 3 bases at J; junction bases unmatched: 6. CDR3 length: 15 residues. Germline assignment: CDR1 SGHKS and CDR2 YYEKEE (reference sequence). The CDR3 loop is CASSPFGTGEETQYF. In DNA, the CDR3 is TGTGCCAGCAGCCCATTTGGGACAGGGGAAGAGACCCAGTACTTC.

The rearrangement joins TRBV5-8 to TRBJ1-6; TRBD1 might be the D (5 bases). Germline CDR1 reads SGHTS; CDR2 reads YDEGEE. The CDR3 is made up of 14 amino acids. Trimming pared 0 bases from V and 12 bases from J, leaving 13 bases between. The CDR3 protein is CASSLGQYGIPLHF. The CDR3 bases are TGTGCCAGCAGCTTGGGACAGTACGGAATACCCCTCCACTTT.

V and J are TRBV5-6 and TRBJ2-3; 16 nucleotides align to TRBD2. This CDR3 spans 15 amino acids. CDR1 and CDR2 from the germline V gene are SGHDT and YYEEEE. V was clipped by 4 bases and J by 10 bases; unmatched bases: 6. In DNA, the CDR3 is TGTGCCAGCAGCGTGGGGACTAGCGGGGGGGCGGCGCAGTATTTT. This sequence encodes CASSVGTSGGAAQYF.

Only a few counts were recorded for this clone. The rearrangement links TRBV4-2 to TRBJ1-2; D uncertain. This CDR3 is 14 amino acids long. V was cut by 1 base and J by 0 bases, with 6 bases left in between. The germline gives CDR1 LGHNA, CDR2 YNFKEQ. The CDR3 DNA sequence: TGTGCCAGCAGCCAAGGATTAGCTAACTATGGCTACACCTTC. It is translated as CASSQGLANYGYTF.

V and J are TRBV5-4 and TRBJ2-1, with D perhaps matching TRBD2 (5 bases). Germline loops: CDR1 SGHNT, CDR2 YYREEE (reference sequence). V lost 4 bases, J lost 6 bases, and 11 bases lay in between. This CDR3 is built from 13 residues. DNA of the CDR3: TGTGCCAGCAGCGTCCGGGAAAGCAATGAGCAGTTCTTC. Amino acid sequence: CASSVRESNEQFF.

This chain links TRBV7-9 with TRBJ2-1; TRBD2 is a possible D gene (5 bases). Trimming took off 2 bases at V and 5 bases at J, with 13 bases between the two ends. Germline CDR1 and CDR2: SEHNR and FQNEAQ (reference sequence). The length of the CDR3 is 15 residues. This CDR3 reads CASSLRVARNNEQFF. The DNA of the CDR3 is TGTGCCAGCAGCTTAAGAGTAGCGAGGAACAATGAGCAGTTCTTC. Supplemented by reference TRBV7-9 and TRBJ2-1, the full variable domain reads DTGVSQNPRHKITKRGQNVTFRCDPISEHNRLYWYRQTLGQGPEFLTYFQNEAQLEKSRLLSDRFSAERPKGSFSTLEIQRTEQGDSAMYLCASSLRVARNNEQFFGPGTRLTVL.

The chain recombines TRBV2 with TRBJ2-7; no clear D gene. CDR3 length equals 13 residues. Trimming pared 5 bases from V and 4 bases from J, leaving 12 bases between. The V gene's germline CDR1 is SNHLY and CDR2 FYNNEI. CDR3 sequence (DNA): TGTGCCAGCAGTTTGTCTAAGCCTTACGAGCAGTACTTC. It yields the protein CASSLSKPYEQYF.

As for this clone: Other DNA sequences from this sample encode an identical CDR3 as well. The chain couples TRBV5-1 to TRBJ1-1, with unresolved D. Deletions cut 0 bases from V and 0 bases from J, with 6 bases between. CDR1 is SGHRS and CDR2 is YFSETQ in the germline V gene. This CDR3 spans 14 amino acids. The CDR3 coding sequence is TGCGCCAGCAGCTTGGGCGGAATGAACACTGAAGCTTTCTTT. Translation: CASSLGGMNTEAFF.

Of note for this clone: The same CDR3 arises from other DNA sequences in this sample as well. This CDR3 is CASLSEGTEAFF. The DNA for the CDR3 is TGTGCCAGCTTGAGTGAGGGCACTGAAGCTTTCTTT. J is TRBJ1-1 and V is TRBV2; no clear D. The length of the CDR3 is 12 residues. The germline V gene encodes CDR1 SNHLY and CDR2 FYNNEI. V was cut by 8 bases and J by 4 bases, with 11 bases left in between.

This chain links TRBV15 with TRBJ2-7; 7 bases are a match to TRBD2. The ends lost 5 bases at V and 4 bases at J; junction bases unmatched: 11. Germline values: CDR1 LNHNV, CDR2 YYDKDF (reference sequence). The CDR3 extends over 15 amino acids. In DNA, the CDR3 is TGTGCCACCAGCGTCGTTGGGGGGGGGATGTACGAGCAGTACTTC. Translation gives CATSVVGGGMYEQYF. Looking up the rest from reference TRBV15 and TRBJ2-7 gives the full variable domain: DAMVIQNPRYQVTQFGKPVTLSCSQTLNHNVMYWYQQKSSQAPKLLFHYYDKDFNNEADTPDNFQSRRPNTSFCFLDIRSPGLGDTAMYLCATSVVGGGMYEQYFGPGTRLTVT.